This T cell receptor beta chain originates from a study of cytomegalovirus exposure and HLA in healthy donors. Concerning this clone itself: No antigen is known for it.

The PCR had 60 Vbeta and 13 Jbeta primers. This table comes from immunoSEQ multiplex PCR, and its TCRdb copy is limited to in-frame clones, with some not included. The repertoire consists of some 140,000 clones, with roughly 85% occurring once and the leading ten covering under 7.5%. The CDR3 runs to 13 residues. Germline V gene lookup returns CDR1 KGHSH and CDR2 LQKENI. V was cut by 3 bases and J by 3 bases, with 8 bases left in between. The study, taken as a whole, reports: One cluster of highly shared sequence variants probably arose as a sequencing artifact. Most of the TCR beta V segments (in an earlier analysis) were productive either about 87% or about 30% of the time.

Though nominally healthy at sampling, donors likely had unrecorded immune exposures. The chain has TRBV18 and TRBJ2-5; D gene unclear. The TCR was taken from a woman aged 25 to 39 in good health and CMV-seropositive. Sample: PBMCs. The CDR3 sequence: CASSPLSKETQYF. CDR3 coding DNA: TGTGCCAGCTCACCGTTGAGCAAAGAGACCCAGTACTTC.